One and the same sample provided the 18 T cell receptor beta chains below, sequenced in a study of metastatic and nonmetastatic thyroid tumors. TCRdb re-called clones from the PCR reads using MiXCR. The repertoire holds 20,000 or so clones, with around 11% as singletons. Thyroid surgery was performed in patients who had received no treatment beforehand. The material sequenced was blood. The receptors stem from a female donor with papillary thyroid cancer or a benign thyroid nodule (not recorded which). Some clones in this sample may be carry-over from other donors' samples.

Regarding this clone: One end of the junction varies from germline; a read error may be responsible. Different DNA sequences within this sample yield the same CDR3. The rearrangement links TRBV20-1 to TRBJ2-3; D unresolved. This CDR3 contains 15 residues. Germline V gene sequence: CDR1 DFQATT, CDR2 SNEGSKA (reference sequence). CDR3 DNA sequence: TGCAGCGCTAGAGTGTGGACCGCGAGCACAGATACGCAGTATTTT. It codes for CSARVWTASTDTQYF.

This clone was counted many times. V gene TRBV6-2 or TRBV6-3 combines with J gene TRBJ2-6; D possibly corresponds to TRBD2 (6 bases). Germline V gives CDR1 MNHEY, CDR2 SVGEGT. V was cut by 8 bases and J by 2 bases, with 16 bases left in between. The CDR3 consists of 16 residues. CDR3 sequence: CASSGLSGTGANVLTF. DNA of the CDR3: TGTGCCAGCTCGGGACTCAGCGGAACTGGGGCCAACGTCCTGACTTTC.

This clone was recorded many times. The rearrangement links TRBV20-1 to TRBJ1-2; 7 bases are shared with TRBD1. The germline CDR1 and CDR2 sequences are DFQATT and SNEGSKA (reference sequence). V was clipped by 5 bases and J by 4 bases; unmatched bases: 4. There are 12 residues in the CDR3. The CDR3 nucleotides read TGCAGTGCTCAAGACAGGGCCTATGGCTACACCTTC. As protein: CSAQDRAYGYTF.

Note on this clone: The conserved phenylalanine or tryptophan normally closing the CDR3 is absent here, so this likely arose from a read error. The chain has TRBV9 and TRBJ1-1; 7 nucleotides agree with TRBD1. Germline loops: CDR1 SGDLS, CDR2 YYNGEE. This CDR3 is 14 amino acids long. The V gene end was trimmed by 7 bases and the J gene end by 5 bases; junction bases not matched to a gene: 11. CDR3 in amino acids: CASGRDREGTEAFL. The CDR3 DNA reads TGTGCCAGCGGGCGCGACAGGGAGGGAACTGAAGCTTTCCTT.

This clone is termed large (0.1 to 1%). This chain connects TRBV6-2 or TRBV6-3 to TRBJ2-3; D unclear. Trimming pared 0 bases from V and 0 bases from J, leaving 4 bases between. CDR1 MNHEY and CDR2 SVGEGT come from the germline V gene. The CDR3 length is 14 residues. The CDR3 here is CASSYSTSTDTQYF. CDR3 DNA: TGTGCCAGCAGTTACTCGACTAGCACAGATACGCAGTATTTT.

This chain links TRBV12-3 or TRBV12-4 with TRBJ1-2; 8 positions match TRBD1. J was trimmed by 1 base and V by 6 bases; bases with no gene match: 4. This CDR3 has 14 residues. The CDR3 bases are TGTGCCAGCAGCCAGACAGGGGTTAACTATGGCTACACCTTC. It is translated as CASSQTGVNYGYTF.

This clone was seen only a few times. This may come from a read error, since a much larger clone is one base off. The V gene is TRBV12-3 or TRBV12-4, the J gene TRBJ1-1; TRBD1 might be the D (6 bases). The CDR3 has 16 amino acids. The CDR3 sequence: CASSTSTANRDTEALF. CDR3 nucleotides: TGTGCCAGCAGTACCTCGACAGCTAACCGGGACACTGAAGCCCTCTTT.

In this sample, this clone turned up many times. This rearrangement joins TRBV6-2 or TRBV6-3 to TRBJ2-6; a weak D match, TRBD2 (6 bases). CDR1 and CDR2 (germline): MNHEY, SVGEGT. The CDR3 is made up of 19 amino acids. V lost 3 bases to trimming and J lost 0 bases, with 18 bases between them. The CDR3 here is CASSYVFSRGYSGANVLTF. CDR3 in DNA: TGTGCCAGCAGTTATGTCTTTAGTCGGGGGTACTCTGGGGCCAACGTCCTGACTTTC.

This clone was observed many times. V is TRBV20-1 and J is TRBJ2-1, with 9 bases identical to TRBD2. Germline V CDR1 and CDR2: DFQATT, SNEGSKA (reference sequence). With 0 bases clipped from V and 6 bases from J, the junction kept 3 bases outside the gene matches. The CDR3 length is 14 residues. The CDR3 nucleotides read TGCAGTGCTAGAGAAGGTAGCGGGAGCAATGAGCAGTTCTTC. It translates to CSAREGSGSNEQFF.

The table lists this clone with many counts. As the CDR3 is not closed by the conserved phenylalanine or tryptophan, this likely results from a read error. The chain links TRBV10-2 to TRBJ1-2; D remains ambiguous. The V and J ends lost 2 bases and 2 bases respectively, with 6 bases between them. This CDR3 is built from 13 residues. Germline values: CDR1 WSHSY, CDR2 SAAADI. This CDR3 is CASSEEGNYGYTL. As DNA, the CDR3 is TGCGCCAGCAGTGAGGAGGGAAACTATGGCTACACCCTC.

This clone was picked up many times. The rearrangement joins TRBV3-1 to TRBJ2-7, with TRBD2 identical over 11 bases. This CDR3 spans 16 amino acids. Trimming took 3 bases from V and 7 from J; bases not matched to a gene: 11. The V gene's germline CDR1 is LGHDT and CDR2 YNNKEL (reference sequence). Here the CDR3 DNA reads TGTGCCAGCAGCCAGGGCATAGCGGGAGGGCCCCGGGAGCAGTACTTC. It encodes CASSQGIAGGPREQYF.

This clone was detected a few times. J is TRBJ2-3 and V is TRBV4-2, with 10 nucleotides matching TRBD2. The CDR3 covers 17 residues. Germline-derived CDR1 and CDR2 are LGHNA and YNFKEQ. With 0 bases clipped from V and 4 bases from J, the junction kept 7 bases outside the gene matches. The CDR3 DNA reads TGTGCCAGCAGCCAAGATTCGAGAAGCGGGAGGGCAGATACGCAGTATTTT. This codes for CASSQDSRSGRADTQYF.

This clone appeared many times. V is TRBV28 and J is TRBJ1-1; the D is unclear. Germline V lookup: CDR1 MDHEN, CDR2 SYDVKM. With 10 bases removed from V and 4 bases from J, the gap between germline ends came to 19 bases. This CDR3 has 14 amino acids. CDR3 coding DNA: TGTGCCACCAGACCTGGCGGAGGAGGCACTGAAGCTTTCTTT. It translates to CATRPGGGGTEAFF.

This clone was found a few times. A single base separates this from a much larger clone, so it may be a read error. The genes are TRBV11-2 and TRBJ1-1; the D gene is possibly TRBD1 (6 bases). Germline lookup yields CDR1 SGHAT and CDR2 FQNNGV. This CDR3 contains 17 residues. CDR3 amino acids: CASSLPPSQGTNTEASF. CDR3 sequence (DNA): TGTGCCAGCAGCTTACCCCCTTCGCAGGGGACGAACACTGAAGCTTCCTTT.

Relative to its sample, this clone is medium-sized. This rearrangement joins TRBV28 to TRBJ2-7; 7 bases are a match to TRBD2. The V and J ends lost 5 bases and 2 bases, in that order; junction bases with no gene match: 6. Looked up from germline, CDR1 is MDHEN and CDR2 is SYDVKM. The CDR3 is 14 amino acids. CDR3 amino acids: CASSTSAGAYEQYF. CDR3 DNA sequence: TGTGCCAGCAGTACCTCGGCGGGGGCCTACGAGCAGTACTTC.

This clone has at least ten counts. The rearrangement joins TRBV3-1 to TRBJ2-7; D call uncertain. The germline V gene encodes CDR1 LGHDT and CDR2 YNNKEL (reference sequence). The V end lost 2 bases, the J end lost 4 bases, and 9 bases lay between the germline ends. This CDR3 has 13 amino acids. This CDR3 is CASSQTGQYEQYF. In DNA form, the CDR3 reads TGTGCCAGCAGCCAAACCGGCCAGTACGAGCAGTACTTC.

This clone was seen ten or more times. V is TRBV24-1 and J is TRBJ2-7, with 10 bases aligning to TRBD2. The trim removed 3 bases at V and 2 bases at J, leaving 6 bases unmatched. The CDR3 is made up of 16 amino acids. CDR1 and CDR2 (germline): KGHDR, SFDVKD. The CDR3 bases are TGTGCCACCAGTGATCTAGGCGGGACTAGCGCCTACGAGCAGTACTTC. It encodes CATSDLGGTSAYEQYF.

This clone was seen ten or more times. The CDR3 sequence: CASSETGDDTEAFF. The CDR3 nucleotides are TGCGCCAGCAGTGAGACAGGGGACGACACTGAAGCTTTCTTT. The V and J genes are TRBV10-1 and TRBJ1-1, with 7 bases that match TRBD1. Trimming took 2 bases from V and 3 from J; bases not matched to a gene: 3. The V gene's germline CDR1 is WNHNN and CDR2 SYGVQD (reference sequence). This CDR3 has 14 amino acids.